Listed below are T cell receptor beta chains from one sample, sequenced in a study of shared clonotypes between healthy human individuals. Measured with immunoSEQ multiplex PCR; TCRdb has only the in-frame clones, and not every one. The sample lists about 2 million clones, 85% to 95% seen once, with more than 0.95% in the top ten. Sequenced material: naive CD8+ T cells sorted from blood. The origin of the receptors is a man younger than 30 in good health. Each CDR3 is given with its conserved first and last residue. Fields, in order: J gene, V gene, CDR3 protein.

J: TRBJ2-2; V: TRBV30; CDR3: CAWSMGTGELFF
J: TRBJ2-3; V: TRBV15; CDR3: CATSRDQGIHSDTQYF
J: TRBJ2-7; V: TRBV7-9; CDR3: CASSPWTGEPEQYF
J: TRBJ1-1; V: TRBV4-1; CDR3: CASSRHGLEAFF
J: TRBJ2-5; V: TRBV5-6; CDR3: CASSPIPGETQYF
J: TRBJ2-1; V: TRBV30; CDR3: CAWIGAGGPYEQFF
J: TRBJ1-2; V: TRBV2; CDR3: CASSPDRVNYGYTF
J: TRBJ1-1; V: TRBV4-1; CDR3: CASSQEPGTMNTEAFF
J: TRBJ2-7; V: TRBV7-8; CDR3: CASSQPVRTGGSYEQYF
J: TRBJ1-4; V: TRBV7-6; CDR3: CASSWDSTNEKLFF
J: TRBJ2-7; V: TRBV21-1; CDR3: CASQQDRDVEQYF
J: TRBJ1-1; V: TRBV13; CDR3: CASSWQGLEAFF
J: TRBJ2-7; V: TRBV30; CDR3: CAWSSGQDYEQYF
J: TRBJ1-3; V: TRBV4-1; CDR3: CASSHLGQAVRDTIYF
J: TRBJ2-5; V: TRBV5-1; CDR3: CASSLDRLQETQYF
J: TRBJ2-7; V: TRBV4-2; CDR3: CASSQELSGSSYEQYF
J: TRBJ2-7; V: TRBV19; CDR3: CASSIGKHSGYYEQYF
J: TRBJ1-2; V: TRBV9; CDR3: CASSPRTGFLSNYGYTF
J: TRBJ2-5; V: TRBV29-1; CDR3: CSVDSGTDQETQYF
J: TRBJ1-2; V: TRBV30; CDR3: CAWSVLKQDLYYGYTF
J: TRBJ2-7; V: TRBV27; CDR3: CASSSLFEEQYF
J: TRBJ2-7; V: TRBV30; CDR3: CAWSVEGYEQYF
J: TRBJ2-3; V: TRBV28; CDR3: CASSLSTSGTSTDTQYF
J: TRBJ1-2; V: TRBV5-5; CDR3: CASSLDPDGYTF
J: TRBJ2-7; V: TRBV10-2; CDR3: CASSTGWAYEQYF
J: TRBJ2-5; V: TRBV28; CDR3: CASSRRFVETQYF
J: TRBJ1-6; V: TRBV6-6; CDR3: CASSYLLVGSNSPLHF
J: TRBJ2-7; V: TRBV2; CDR3: CASSEGRGLYEQYF
J: TRBJ2-7; V: TRBV6-5; CDR3: CASQGDSIYEQYF
J: TRBJ1-1; V: TRBV6-5; CDR3: CASSLQGATEAFF
J: TRBJ2-3; V: TRBV7-7; CDR3: CASSWSAGTDTQYF
J: TRBJ2-7; V: TRBV6-6; CDR3: CASSTGQEQSYEQYF
J: TRBJ1-2; V: TRBV21-1; CDR3: CASSKGKGLGRRRRFNYGYTF
J: TRBJ1-1; V: TRBV5-1; CDR3: CASKMNTEAFF
J: TRBJ2-3; V: TRBV4-3; CDR3: CASSQDGLAEAGDTQYF
J: TRBJ2-1; V: TRBV5-1; CDR3: CASSLRWLVDEQFF
J: TRBJ2-7; V: TRBV28; CDR3: CASSLWQGPDEQYF
J: TRBJ2-5; V: TRBV5-1; CDR3: CASSPGQILQETQYF
J: TRBJ2-7; V: TRBV4-1; CDR3: CASALNGLSYEQYF
J: TRBJ2-2; V: TRBV19; CDR3: CASKGPFGASNTGELFF